These 31 T cell receptor beta chains share one sample of origin, sequenced in a study of T cells in Graves' hyperthyroidism and ophthalmopathy. Amplification targeted TCR beta CDR3 regions from RNA transcripts. The HTBI primer set drove a first-round RT-PCR of the TCR CDR3. TCRdb re-called the multiplex PCR reads with MiXCR, one entry per CDR3 protein. The table records hundreds of thousands of distinct CDR3 sequences, 15% to 20% of them present only once. Source material: blood. All receptors come from a woman aged 55-69 years with Graves' ophthalmopathy.

This clonotype was recorded many times. The CDR3 is CASSPSAAPSTYEQYF. In DNA, the CDR3 is TGTGCCAGCAGCCCCTCGGCAGCCCCGAGCACCTACGAGCAGTACTTC. The chain uses TRBV7-2 and TRBJ2-7; D remains ambiguous. The CDR3 has 16 amino acids. Trimming took off 5 bases at V and 2 bases at J, with 19 bases between the two ends. The germline V gene has CDR1 SGHTA and CDR2 FQGNSA.

This clonotype was observed a handful of times. The V gene is TRBV5-1, the J gene TRBJ1-5; TRBD1 might be the D (6 bases). The V end lost 0 bases, the J end lost 4 bases, and 14 bases lay between the germline ends. The CDR3 spans 16 residues. CDR1 and CDR2 from the germline V gene are SGHRS and YFSETQ. The chain's CDR3 is CASSLGLGGTNQPQHF. Written as DNA, the CDR3 is TGCGCCAGCAGCTTGGGGTTGGGGGGCACAAATCAGCCCCAGCATTTT.

This clonotype was counted many times. The V call is TRBV2, the J call TRBJ1-1; perhaps TRBD1 as D (6 bases). Germline V gives CDR1 SNHLY, CDR2 FYNNEI. Trimming cost V 6 bases and J 2 bases, with 16 bases left between them. This CDR3 spans 15 amino acids. CDR3 residues: CASRPSYRVNTEAFF. DNA for the CDR3: TGTGCCAGCAGACCGTCCTACAGGGTTAACACTGAAGCTTTCTTT.

The V gene is TRBV5-5, the J gene TRBJ1-1, with TRBD1 matching 7 bases. Per germline, CDR1 SGHKS and CDR2 YYEKEE (reference sequence). The CDR3 has 17 amino acids. The junction had 15 bases not matched to a gene; V was cut back by 7 bases and J by 0 bases. CDR3 bases: TGTGCCAGCCGCCTAGGGGACAGCCCCAGGATGAACACTGAAGCTTTCTTT. It codes for CASRLGDSPRMNTEAFF.

The chain combines TRBV29-1 with TRBJ1-1; a possible D gene is TRBD1 (6 bases). Trimming removed 7 bases from V and 12 bases from J, with 21 bases in between. Germline V gene data show CDR1 as SQVTM and CDR2 as ANQGSEA. This CDR3 is built from 12 residues. This CDR3 reads CSGTGQALVTFF. The CDR3 DNA is TGCAGCGGCACGGGACAAGCCCTAGTGACTTTCTTT.

In its sample, this clonotype was seen a few times. The chain joins TRBV6-1 to TRBJ2-7; possibly TRBD1 or TRBD2 for D (5 bases each). V was shortened by 5 bases and J by 2 bases, with 19 bases between the two germline ends. The CDR3 extends over 16 amino acids. The germline CDR1 and CDR2 sequences are MNHNS and SASEGT. The CDR3 loop reads CASSRRDAITTYEQYF. Here the CDR3 DNA reads TGTGCCAGCAGTCGCCGGGACGCTATCACCACCTACGAGCAGTACTTC.

This clonotype was recorded at least ten times. The chain employs TRBV10-3 and TRBJ2-5; 12 positions match TRBD2. CDR1 is ENHRY, CDR2 SYGVKD, per germline. J was trimmed by 1 base and V by 7 bases; bases with no gene match: 4. There are 15 residues in the CDR3. This chain's CDR3 is CAITETSGGQETQYF. The DNA for the CDR3 is TGTGCCATCACCGAGACTAGCGGGGGCCAAGAGACCCAGTACTTC.

Remarks on this clonotype: A much larger clone lies a single base off, so this may be a read error. The rearrangement links TRBV27 to TRBJ1-2, with TRBD1 matching over 8 bases. This CDR3 contains 15 residues. CDR1 MNHEY and CDR2 SMNVEV come from the germline V gene (reference sequence). The CDR3 DNA is TGTGTCAGCAGCTCACTAAAAACAGGGGGCTATGGCTACACCTTC. It translates to CVSSSLKTGGYGYTF.

This clonotype was detected ten times or more. CDR3 sequence: CASSYASGQGNGYTF. The CDR3, as DNA: TGTGCCAGCAGTTACGCCTCGGGACAGGGGAATGGCTACACCTTC. The V and J genes are TRBV6-2 or TRBV6-3 and TRBJ1-2; 10 nucleotides agree with TRBD1. The CDR3 is made up of 15 amino acids. CDR1 is MNHEY, CDR2 SVGEGT, per germline. The V gene end was trimmed by 2 bases and the J gene end by 6 bases; junction bases not matched to a gene: 6.

This clonotype was observed at least ten times. The DNA for the CDR3 is TGTGCCAGCAGCTTAGTTATGTCCCCCCAGAACACTGAAGCTTTCTTT. The encoded protein is CASSLVMSPQNTEAFF. The genes are TRBV7-2 and TRBJ1-1; no definite D call. The CDR3 loop spans 16 amino acids. Germline CDR1 and CDR2: SGHTA and FQGNSA. With 1 base removed from V and 1 base from J, the gap between germline ends came to 13 bases.

The gene calls are TRBV5-6 and TRBJ1-4; D not resolved. The V gene lost 4 bases and the J gene lost 2 bases, with 9 bases spanning the gap. The CDR3 has 14 amino acids. CDR1 SGHDT and CDR2 YYEEEE come from the germline V gene. The CDR3 nucleotides are TGTGCCAGCAGCGAGCTTAAGACTAATGAAAAACTGTTTTTT. It codes for CASSELKTNEKLFF.

This clonotype was detected ten times or more. The genes are TRBV20-1 and TRBJ2-7; D tentatively fits TRBD1 or TRBD2 (6 bases each). The CDR3 extends over 14 amino acids. The germline V gene has CDR1 DFQATT and CDR2 SNEGSKA (reference sequence). V gave up 2 bases and J gave up 1 base, with 12 bases separating them. The CDR3 DNA follows: TGCAGTGCTAGATTCGGGGGCGGATCCTACGAGCAGTACTTC. Residues: CSARFGGGSYEQYF.

This clonotype was counted at least ten times. This chain connects TRBV7-9 to TRBJ2-5, with 7 bases that match TRBD1. Germline V gene data show CDR1 as SEHNR and CDR2 as FQNEAQ (reference sequence). V shed 5 bases and J 5 bases; nucleotides not matched to a gene: 11. This CDR3 is built from 15 residues. The CDR3, as DNA: TGTGCCAGCAGCCCCGCCGGGACAGAAGGCGAGACCCAGTACTTC. Protein sequence: CASSPAGTEGETQYF.

This clonotype was observed at least ten times. CDR3 coding DNA: TGTGCCAGCAAAAACAGGGGTCAGCCCTCTAACTATGGCTACACCTTC. It encodes CASKNRGQPSNYGYTF. V usage is TRBV28 and J usage is TRBJ1-2; 7 positions agree with TRBD1. J gave up 0 bases and V 7 bases, and 11 bases lay outside the gene matches. From germline, CDR1 is MDHEN and CDR2 SYDVKM. The CDR3 contains 16 residues.

This clonotype was observed many times. The CDR3 coding sequence is TGCGCCAGCAGCTTGGAAGGCGCCCACGGGGATGGCTACACCTTC. It is translated as CASSLEGAHGDGYTF. V gene TRBV5-1 combines with J gene TRBJ1-2; D unclear. Between the trimmed V and J ends, which lost 0 bases and 6 bases, there was a span of 15 bases. Germline-derived CDR1 and CDR2 are SGHRS and YFSETQ. CDR3 size: 15 residues.

This clonotype was detected many times. The J gene is TRBJ1-4, the V gene TRBV6-5; TRBD1 is a possible D gene (5 bases). The germline CDR1 and CDR2 sequences are MNHEY and SVGAGI. Trimming removed 2 bases from V and 4 bases from J, with 8 bases in between. CDR3 length: 14 residues. CDR3 protein: CASSYGGINEKLFF. The CDR3 nucleotides are TGTGCCAGCAGTTACGGGGGGATTAATGAAAAACTGTTTTTT.

This clonotype was counted at least ten times. This rearrangement joins TRBV7-2 to TRBJ1-1; D remains ambiguous. Germline V gives CDR1 SGHTA, CDR2 FQGNSA. V was trimmed by 1 base and J by 0 bases, leaving 12 bases between them. CDR3 length: 16 amino acids. The CDR3 bases are TGTGCCAGCAGCTTAGGCCAGACATGGATGAACACTGAAGCTTTCTTT. It is translated as CASSLGQTWMNTEAFF.

This clonotype was recorded at least ten times. The rearrangement links TRBV12-3 or TRBV12-4 to TRBJ2-3; possible D gene TRBD1, 6 bases. This CDR3 is 15 amino acids long. V was clipped by 5 bases and J by 2 bases, with 14 bases between them. CDR3 sequence reads: CASSRQRGYTDTQYF. The CDR3 DNA sequence: TGTGCCAGCAGTCGGCAAAGGGGGTACACAGATACGCAGTATTTT.

Many counts were recorded for this clonotype. CDR3 in amino acids: CASSQIRHSTNEKLFF. Written as DNA, the CDR3 is TGTGCCAGCAGTCAGATACGACATTCAACTAATGAAAAACTGTTTTTT. The chain has TRBV6-1 and TRBJ1-4; D is uncertain. This CDR3 contains 16 residues. Trimming shortened V by 5 bases and J by 0 bases, and 13 bases separated the two germline ends. Germline CDR1 MNHNS, CDR2 SASEGT.

The V call is TRBV5-1, the J call TRBJ2-5, with 12 positions matching TRBD1. Looked up from germline, CDR1 is SGHRS and CDR2 is YFSETQ. V gave up 4 bases and J gave up 5 bases; unmatched junction bases: 6. The CDR3 loop spans 15 amino acids. The CDR3 DNA reads TGCGCCAGCAGCGGGACAGGGGGCTTTTGGGAGACCCAGTACTTC. Residues: CASSGTGGFWETQYF.

This clonotype has just one count. This chain connects TRBV18 to TRBJ1-1, with D uncertain. V gave up 8 bases and J gave up 0 bases, with 13 bases separating them. The CDR3 is 14 residues long. Germline lookup yields CDR1 KGHSH and CDR2 LQKENI. CDR3: CASTPRPVNTEAFF. For the CDR3, the DNA is TGTGCCAGCACCCCGAGGCCCGTGAACACTGAAGCTTTCTTT.

This clonotype was detected a few times. The chain carries TRBV20-1 and TRBJ2-2, with 15 positions matching TRBD2. Unmatched junction bases numbered 4, after V lost 3 bases and J lost 5 bases. Germline V lookup: CDR1 DFQATT, CDR2 SNEGSKA (reference sequence). The CDR3 has 16 residues. CDR3 residues: CSASGGTSGRTGELFF. In nucleotides, the CDR3 is TGCAGTGCTAGCGGGGGGACTAGCGGGAGGACCGGGGAGCTGTTTTTT.

This clonotype was detected many times. The chain has TRBV7-2 and TRBJ2-5; possible D gene TRBD2, 5 bases. The CDR3 spans 12 residues. CDR1 SGHTA and CDR2 FQGNSA come from the germline V gene. The V gene lost 6 bases and the J gene lost 1 base, with 6 bases spanning the gap. This CDR3 reads CASRGLQETQYF. The DNA of the CDR3 is TGTGCCAGCAGAGGACTCCAAGAGACCCAGTACTTC.

The chain combines TRBV9 with TRBJ1-3; D gene uncertain. Germline lookup yields CDR1 SGDLS and CDR2 YYNGEE. The CDR3 is 14 amino acids. Trimming removed 3 bases at V and 4 bases at J, with 11 bases between. The CDR3 spells CASSADGFGNTIYF. The CDR3 nucleotides read TGTGCCAGCAGCGCGGACGGATTCGGAAACACCATATATTTT.

This chain joins TRBV10-3 and TRBJ1-3; a weak D match, TRBD1 (6 bases). Trimming stripped 0 bases from V and 0 bases from J, with 9 bases between. CDR3 length equals 16 residues. Germline V gene sequence: CDR1 ENHRY, CDR2 SYGVKD. Here the CDR3 reads CAISESWGPSGNTIYF. The CDR3 nucleotides are TGTGCCATCAGTGAGTCTTGGGGGCCCTCTGGAAACACCATATATTTT.

Note on this clonotype: This may be a read error, as it is one base from a much larger clone. The chain employs TRBV30 and TRBJ2-5; D may be TRBD2 (5 bases). Germline V gene data show CDR1 as GTSNPN and CDR2 as SVGIG (reference sequence). This CDR3 is built from 12 residues. CDR3 loop: CAWSVRGETQHF. The CDR3 bases are TGTGCCTGGAGTGTACGGGGAGAGACCCAGCACTTC. Supplemented by reference TRBV30 and TRBJ2-5, the full variable domain reads SQTIHQWPATLVQPVGSPLSLECTVEGTSNPNLYWYRQAAGRGLQLLFYSVGIGQISSEVPQNLSASRPQDRQFILSSKKLLLSDSGFYLCAWSVRGETQHFGPGTRLLVL.

The genes are TRBV19 and TRBJ2-1; weak D call: TRBD1 (7 bases). The CDR3 has 14 amino acids. Per the germline V gene, CDR1 is LNHDA and CDR2 is SQIVND (reference sequence). V dropped 5 bases and J dropped 5 bases, with 13 bases sitting between them. The CDR3 DNA sequence: TGTGCCAGTAGTCGACAGGGCGGGGACAATGAGCAGTTCTTC. Its translation is CASSRQGGDNEQFF.

This clonotype turned up a few times. The chain recombines TRBV5-1 with TRBJ2-4, with TRBD1 as a possible D gene (6 bases). The CDR3 consists of 15 residues. The V end was cut by 3 bases, the J end by 7 bases, with 17 bases between. Germline V CDR1 and CDR2: SGHRS, YFSETQ. CDR3 DNA sequence: TGCGCCAGCAGCTGGGAATCAGGGGTGGGGAACATTCAGTACTTC. Translation: CASSWESGVGNIQYF.

This clonotype was detected many times. This sequence joins TRBV10-3 and TRBJ2-2, with 8 bases identical to TRBD1. This CDR3 region has 15 residues. V lost 6 bases and J lost 0; bases outside the gene matches: 3. The V gene's germline CDR1 is ENHRY and CDR2 SYGVKD. The CDR3 nucleotides are TGTGCCATCAGCGCGACAGGGGCGAACACCGGGGAGCTGTTTTTT. It yields the protein CAISATGANTGELFF.

This clonotype has a handful of counts. This chain links TRBV6-2 or TRBV6-3 with TRBJ2-7, with unresolved D. The CDR3 has 15 amino acids. Trimming took off 0 bases at V and 7 bases at J, with 16 bases between the two ends. CDR1 is MNHEY and CDR2 is SVGEGT in the germline V gene. The CDR3 loop is CASSYSRSTPWEQYF. Here the CDR3 DNA reads TGTGCCAGCAGTTACTCGAGAAGCACCCCTTGGGAGCAGTACTTC.

The chain is built from TRBV20-1 and TRBJ2-5; D might be TRBD2 (6 bases). The germline CDR1 and CDR2 sequences are DFQATT and SNEGSKA (reference sequence). V was cut by 4 bases and J by 4 bases, with 31 bases left in between. The CDR3 runs 19 residues. The CDR3 here is CSATLSRDSRGAYPETQYF. The CDR3 DNA reads as TGCAGTGCTACCCTCTCGAGGGACTCAAGGGGCGCCTACCCAGAGACCCAGTACTTC.